This T cell receptor (beta chain) was sequenced in a study of OX40 agonist ivuxolimab in advanced cancers. In the study overall: Ivuxolimab, which targeted the costimulatory receptor OX40 (CD134), was an agonistic, fully human IgG2 monoclonal antibody. The paper covers the monotherapy dose-escalation part of the phase I ivuxolimab trial, which included N ≈ 54 patients. Of the approximately 50 dose-escalation patients, hepatocellular carcinoma was present in roughly 19, melanoma in roughly 15, renal cell carcinoma in 9 and head and neck cancer in 9. Partial responses were achieved by three dose-escalation patients, of whom one had hepatocellular carcinoma and two had cutaneous melanoma. The dose-escalation cohort was 82.7% male with a mean age of roughly 60 years, ranging from roughly 20 to 85. Prior anti-PD-1, anti-PD-L1 or anti-CTLA-4 therapy was permitted, and approximately 39% of dose-escalation patients had received checkpoint inhibitors. The point of sequencing TCRbeta in the periphery was to test whether ivuxolimab changed TCR sequence diversity and drove clonal T-cell expansion. Intravenous ivuxolimab was administered to patients every 2 weeks at six dose levels: 0.01, 0.1, 0.3, 1.5, 3 and 10 mg/kg.

General findings and caveats noted by the study authors: Low levels of normalized T-cell clonal expansion were also seen in some nonresponding patients. After ivuxolimab, expanded clones were on average more numerous among CD8+ T cells than among CD4+ T cells. The antigen specificity of the clonally expanded peripheral T cells was not determined. In the 0.1-3.0 mg/kg groups, partial responders had among the lowest normalized peripheral clonal expansion, particularly in CD8+ T cells. At doses from 0.1 to 3.0 mg/kg, clonal expansion was seen in both CD4+ and CD8+ blood T cells between baseline and week 6.

The germline V gene provides CDR1 KGHSH and CDR2 LQKENI. V loses 5 bases, J loses 9 bases, and the germline ends lie 13 bases apart. From cysteine to phenylalanine, the CDR3 is 12 amino acids long. The kept DNA is CDR3 alone, 36 bases in frame from the first base. To sequence the TCRbeta CDR3 region, genomic DNA was isolated from the sorted cells. The immunoSEQ Assay was used to sequence the TCRbeta CDR3 regions. Here the immuneACCESS table is served through TCRdb, limited to in-frame sequences with V and J called. Missing clones are a known gap in these copies; in checked studies unresolved V genes cover under half, and the rest lacks a known reason. In all, the sample holds 50,000 to 70,000 clones, and around 80% of those were seen once. Jointly, the top ten make up around 2.1% of the sample. The trial excluded patients who had a history of autoimmune disease or who were on systemic immunosuppression. In every dose cohort, peripheral blood was drawn for TCR sequencing at baseline, cycle 4 day 1, and cycle 7 day 1. The samples were taken from a phase I, first-in-human, multicenter, open-label dose-escalation trial of ivuxolimab. Adults with locally advanced or metastatic melanoma, renal cell, hepatocellular, or head and neck squamous cell carcinoma were enrolled in the trial. Before TCR sequencing, CD4+ T cells and CD8+ T cells were sorted from peripheral blood as separate populations.

A remark on this clone: Its antigen has not been determined. Base qualities are not provided; no much larger clone lies one nucleotide away.

This receptor chain uses TRBV18 and TRBJ1-1, with an unclear D gene assignment. The sequence was obtained from an adult with an advanced solid tumor such as melanoma, head and neck, liver or kidney cancer. Sequencing used CD4+ or CD8+ T cells sorted from blood, obtained in a trial of the OX40 agonist ivuxolimab. The CDR3 corresponds to CASSDMGGKAFF. The sequenced DNA is TGTGCCAGCTCAGACATGGGCGGCAAAGCTTTCTTT.